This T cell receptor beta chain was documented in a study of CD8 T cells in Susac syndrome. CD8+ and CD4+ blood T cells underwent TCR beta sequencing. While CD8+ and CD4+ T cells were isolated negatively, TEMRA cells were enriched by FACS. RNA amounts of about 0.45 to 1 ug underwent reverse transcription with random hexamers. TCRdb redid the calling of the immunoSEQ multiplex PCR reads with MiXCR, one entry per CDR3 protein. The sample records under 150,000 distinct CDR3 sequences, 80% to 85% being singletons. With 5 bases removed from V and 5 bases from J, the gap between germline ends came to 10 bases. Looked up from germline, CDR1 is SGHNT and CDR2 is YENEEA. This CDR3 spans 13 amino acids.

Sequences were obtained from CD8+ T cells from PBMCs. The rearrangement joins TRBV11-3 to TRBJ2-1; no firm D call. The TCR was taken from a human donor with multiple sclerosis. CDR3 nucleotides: TGTGCCAGCAGCCCCCGGCTGAACAATGAGCAGTTCTTC. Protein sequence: CASSPRLNNEQFF.